The T cell receptor (beta chain) under discussion was sequenced for a study of T cell responses to AZD1222 COVID-19 vaccine. Turning to the study itself: Analysis merged second doses at about 4 or about 12 weeks.

Study-wide results and caveats: Spike-specific TCR breadth and depth both grew after two AZD1222 doses.

TCRdb's copy holds only in-frame clones and misses some; the assay was immunoSEQ multiplex PCR. This sample yields roughly 66,000 clones, of which 80% to 85% are seen a single time; roughly 6.6% belongs to the top ten. With respect to this clone: Its specificity is unknown.

V lost 0 bases, J lost 4 bases, and 13 bases lay in between. The CDR3 extends over 15 amino acids. CDR1 GTSNPN and CDR2 SVGIG come from the germline V gene (reference sequence). The chain joins TRBV30 to TRBJ1-5; D is undetermined. Sequenced material: peripheral blood, taken on day 0 of AZD1222 vaccination. The sequence was collected from an adult in good health. CDR3 nucleotide sequence: TGTGCCTGGAGTGTAAAGTGGGCAGTAAATCAGCCCCAGCATTTT. Its protein product is CAWSVKWAVNQPQHF.